This T cell receptor beta chain was retrieved from a study of OX40 agonist ivuxolimab in advanced cancers. Study-level results: Some patients who did not respond also had low normalized T-cell clonal expansion.

A remark on this clone: Antigen: not known. At one end, the junction sequence differs from germline, possibly due to a read error.

Per the germline V gene, CDR1 is LNHDA and CDR2 is SQIVND (reference sequence). This CDR3 comprises 14 residues. Assay used: immunoSEQ multiplex PCR; TCRdb lists only in-frame clones, some missing. The profile shows 30,000 to 40,000 clones, about 93% of them singletons. The source was CD4+ or CD8+ T cells sorted from blood, collected in a trial of the OX40 agonist ivuxolimab. The gene calls are TRBV19 and TRBJ1-2; D is unresolved. This sequence was found in an adult with an advanced solid tumor such as melanoma, head and neck, liver or kidney cancer. The CDR3 nucleotides read TGTGCCAGTAGTATATTCCCGGGCCCTTATGTCTACACCTTC. Protein: CASSIFPGPYVYTF.